Listed here are 30 T cell receptor beta chains from one sample, sequenced in a study of CD8 T cells in Susac syndrome. It was with random hexamers that roughly 0.45 to 1 ug RNA was reverse transcribed. TCRdb redid the calling of the immunoSEQ multiplex PCR reads with MiXCR, one entry per CDR3 protein. The table records under 200,000 distinct CDR3 sequences, approximately 90% of them present only once. The specimen was CD4+ T cells from PBMCs. The source is a human donor in good health.

The chain employs TRBV27 and TRBJ2-7; TRBD2 matches 10 bases. This CDR3 comprises 13 residues. The germline CDR1 and CDR2 sequences are MNHEY and SMNVEV (reference sequence). Trimming removed 8 bases from V and 3 bases from J; junction bases left unmatched: 4. CDR3 sequence: CASHSGGHYEQYF. For the CDR3, the DNA is TGTGCCAGCCATAGCGGGGGGCACTACGAGCAGTACTTC.

The chain couples TRBV27 to TRBJ2-7, with TRBD2 matching over 7 bases. Germline CDR1 reads MNHEY; CDR2 reads SMNVEV (reference sequence). The CDR3 runs to 15 residues. Trimming cost V 5 bases and J 2 bases; bases outside gene matches: 9. The CDR3 here is CASSQPLAETYEQYF. CDR3 DNA sequence: TGTGCCAGCAGTCAACCGCTAGCGGAGACCTACGAGCAGTACTTC.

This chain joins TRBV27 and TRBJ1-4; 7 bases map to TRBD1. CDR3 length: 14 amino acids. Germline CDR1 and CDR2: MNHEY and SMNVEV (reference sequence). Trimming at V came to 9 bases and at J to 7 bases, leaving 11 bases not matched to a gene. The CDR3 DNA is TGTGCCAGGAAGCACAGGGGAGGGGTTGAAAAACTGTTTTTT. Its translation is CARKHRGGVEKLFF.

The chain is built from TRBV25-1 and TRBJ2-5; 10 nucleotides match TRBD2. CDR1 and CDR2 from the germline V gene are MGHDK and SYGVNS. The CDR3 has 17 amino acids. Unmatched junction bases numbered 17, after V lost 6 bases and J lost 7 bases. In DNA, the CDR3 is TGTGCCAGCAGCCCCTCCAGCGGGAGGGGCCCCCGCGGGACCCAGTACTTC. Translated, it gives CASSPSSGRGPRGTQYF.

This rearrangement joins TRBV20-1 to TRBJ1-1; 8 bases agree with TRBD1. Per germline, CDR1 DFQATT and CDR2 SNEGSKA (reference sequence). After removal of 0 bases from V and 4 bases from J, the junction contained 7 bases not matched to a gene. The CDR3 has 15 residues. CDR3 loop: CSAREARGHGTEAFF. The DNA for the CDR3 is TGCAGTGCTAGAGAGGCCAGGGGGCACGGCACTGAAGCTTTCTTT.

J is TRBJ2-5 and V is TRBV20-1, with a possible D match to TRBD1 (6 bases). The germline V and J ends were trimmed by 4 bases and 0 bases, with 12 bases remaining between them. CDR3 length: 14 residues. Looked up from germline, CDR1 is DFQATT and CDR2 is SNEGSKA (reference sequence). The CDR3 here is CSATHGTNQETQYF. CDR3 coding DNA: TGCAGTGCTACCCACGGGACAAACCAAGAGACCCAGTACTTC.

The CDR3 loop is CATSRGDTVSYEQYF. In nucleotides, the CDR3 is TGTGCCACCAGCAGAGGGGACACCGTCTCCTACGAGCAGTACTTC. The chain joins TRBV15 to TRBJ2-7; D might be TRBD1 (6 bases). The CDR3 runs to 15 residues. Germline V gives CDR1 LNHNV, CDR2 YYDKDF (reference sequence). The V end lost 1 base, the J end lost 0 bases, and 10 bases lay between the germline ends.

The CDR3 here is CASSFPGLPYEQYF. The CDR3 bases are TGCGCCAGCAGCTTTCCAGGGCTGCCCTACGAGCAGTACTTC. This chain connects TRBV5-1 to TRBJ2-7, with D tentatively TRBD1 (5 bases). The germline V and J ends were trimmed by 2 bases and 2 bases, with 11 bases remaining between them. This CDR3 contains 14 residues. Germline CDR1 reads SGHRS; CDR2 reads YFSETQ. The full variable domain, with the rest looked up from reference TRBV5-1 and TRBJ2-7, is KAGVTQTPRYLIKTRGQQVTLSCSPISGHRSVSWYQQTPGQGLQFLFEYFSETQRNKGNFPGRFSGRQFSNSRSEMNVSTLELGDSALYLCASSFPGLPYEQYFGPGTRLTVT.

The chain combines TRBV29-1 with TRBJ1-1, with TRBD1 matching 7 bases. V lost 7 bases and J lost 10; bases outside the gene matches: 18. The germline V gene encodes CDR1 SQVTM and CDR2 ANQGSEA. The CDR3 is 14 residues long. CDR3 DNA: TGCAGCGGTGCGGAAAGGGGGCCAGATTCGGGAGCTTTCTTT. This sequence encodes CSGAERGPDSGAFF.

The chain joins TRBV12-3 or TRBV12-4 to TRBJ1-5; D unresolved. The CDR3 sequence is 13 residues long. V shed 5 bases and J shed 7 bases, with 12 bases lying between them. The CDR3 protein is CASSLPPGQPQHF. CDR3 DNA: TGTGCCAGCAGTCTCCCCCCCGGACAGCCCCAGCATTTT.

V and J are TRBV18 and TRBJ2-2; D might be TRBD2 (5 bases). V was cut by 0 bases and J by 6 bases, with 8 bases left in between. The CDR3 totals 14 residues. CDR1 is KGHSH and CDR2 is LQKENI in the germline V gene. In DNA, the CDR3 is TGTGCCAGCTCACCACCAGGGAGTGCCGGGGAGCTGTTTTTT. Its translation: CASSPPGSAGELFF.

This clonotype was counted only a few times. This rearrangement joins TRBV7-8 to TRBJ2-3; D possibly corresponds to TRBD2 (5 bases). This CDR3 comprises 12 residues. Germline loops: CDR1 SGHVS, CDR2 FQNEAQ. V lost 5 bases, J lost 5 bases, and 8 bases lay in between. The DNA of the CDR3 is TGTGCCAGCAGCATCGGGATAGATACGCAGTATTTT. It is translated as CASSIGIDTQYF.

The chain employs TRBV28 and TRBJ2-5; TRBD1 agrees at 8 bases. The V segment lost 3 bases and the J segment 0 bases; nucleotides outside the gene matches: 12. Germline V lookup: CDR1 MDHEN, CDR2 SYDVKM. The CDR3 length is 18 residues. CDR3 sequence (DNA): TGTGCCAGCAGTTTGCCCGGACCCGGGACAGGAGACCAAGAGACCCAGTACTTC. It is translated as CASSLPGPGTGDQETQYF.

The chain recombines TRBV4-3 with TRBJ1-2; TRBD1 agrees at 7 bases. The germline V gene encodes CDR1 LGHNA and CDR2 YSLEER. The length of the CDR3 is 15 residues. V was clipped by 0 bases and J by 6 bases; unmatched bases: 7. As DNA, the CDR3 is TGCGCCAGCAGCCAAGATTTAAACAGGGGAGATGGCTACACCTTC. It specifies CASSQDLNRGDGYTF.

The chain joins TRBV29-1 to TRBJ2-3; TRBD1 matches 9 bases. The CDR3 is made up of 14 amino acids. Trimming at V came to 5 bases and at J to 6 bases, leaving 9 bases not matched to a gene. CDR1 is SQVTM and CDR2 is ANQGSEA in the germline V gene. The CDR3 bases are TGCAGCGTTCTGCGGACAGGGGCGGGGGATACGCAGTATTTT. This translates into CSVLRTGAGDTQYF.

This clonotype was seen just once. J is TRBJ1-1 and V is TRBV5-1; D is perhaps TRBD1 (5 bases). V was shortened by 4 bases and J by 3 bases, with 13 bases between the two germline ends. This CDR3 is built from 14 residues. Per germline, CDR1 SGHRS and CDR2 YFSETQ. The CDR3 loop is CASSARDGDTEAFF. CDR3 sequence (DNA): TGCGCCAGCAGCGCCCGGGACGGTGACACTGAAGCTTTCTTT.

The rearrangement uses TRBV27 and TRBJ2-2, with 8 bases fitting TRBD1. The CDR3 is made up of 16 amino acids. V shed 4 bases, J shed 4 bases, and the junction held 8 bases outside the gene matches. From germline, CDR1 is MNHEY and CDR2 SMNVEV (reference sequence). The DNA for the CDR3 is TGTGCCAGCAGTTACCGGACAGGGATGAGCACCGGGGAGCTGTTTTTT. This sequence encodes CASSYRTGMSTGELFF.

This clonotype appeared once. V and J are TRBV9 and TRBJ2-3; TRBD2 agrees at 12 bases. V gave up 0 bases and J gave up 4 bases; unmatched junction bases: 0. The CDR3 has 15 residues. Germline lookup yields CDR1 SGDLS and CDR2 YYNGEE. In DNA, the CDR3 is TGTGCCAGCAGCGTAGGACTAGCGGGAGCAGATACGCAGTATTTT. Its translation: CASSVGLAGADTQYF. Full variable domain (remainder filled in from reference TRBV9 and TRBJ2-3): DSGVTQTPKHLITATGQRVTLRCSPRSGDLSVYWYQQSLDQGLQFLIQYYNGEERAKGNILERFSAQQFPDLHSELNLSSLELGDSALYFCASSVGLAGADTQYFGPGTRLTVL.

The chain links TRBV19 to TRBJ2-3; no clear D. Germline lookup yields CDR1 LNHDA and CDR2 SQIVND (reference sequence). CDR3 length: 12 residues. V was cut by 3 bases and J by 0 bases, with 1 base left in between. This chain's CDR3 is CASSISTDTQYF. DNA of the CDR3: TGTGCCAGTAGTATCAGCACAGATACGCAGTATTTT.

The chain uses TRBV6-5 and TRBJ2-7; 8 nucleotides match TRBD1. Trimming removed 6 bases from V and 2 bases from J; junction bases left unmatched: 6. The CDR3 has 14 amino acids. CDR1 MNHEY and CDR2 SVGAGI come from the germline V gene. As DNA, the CDR3 is TGTGCCAGCAGCCGGACAGGGTCCGCCTACGAGCAGTACTTC. This sequence encodes CASSRTGSAYEQYF.

The genes are TRBV28 and TRBJ1-2; possible D gene TRBD1, 5 bases. Trimming pared 4 bases from V and 4 bases from J, leaving 7 bases between. This CDR3 spans 12 amino acids. Germline V gene data show CDR1 as MDHEN and CDR2 as SYDVKM. CDR3 residues: CASSWRGYGYTF. The CDR3 DNA is TGTGCCAGCAGTTGGAGGGGCTATGGCTACACCTTC.

The gene calls are TRBV7-2 and TRBJ2-7; 10 nucleotides match TRBD2. This CDR3 region has 15 residues. CDR1 is SGHTA, CDR2 FQGNSA, per germline. V dropped 4 bases and J dropped 2; count of bases not matched to a gene: 5. The CDR3 spells CASSSLAGAAYEQYF. Written as DNA, the CDR3 is TGTGCCAGCAGCTCGCTAGCGGGGGCAGCCTACGAGCAGTACTTC.

This clonotype was observed a single time. The chain has TRBV5-1 and TRBJ2-2; D not resolved. V gave up 2 bases and J gave up 7 bases, with 3 bases separating them. Germline V CDR1 and CDR2: SGHRS, YFSETQ. The CDR3 is made up of 11 amino acids. The CDR3 region has the DNA TGCGCCAGCAGCTTCGGCGGGGAGCTGTTTTTT. Translated, it gives CASSFGGELFF.

The chain is built from TRBV29-1 and TRBJ2-1, with D possibly matching TRBD2 (6 bases). The germline V and J ends were trimmed by 3 bases and 0 bases, with 9 bases remaining between them. This CDR3 is built from 14 residues. Germline V gene sequence: CDR1 SQVTM, CDR2 ANQGSEA. The CDR3: CSVENGGSYNEQFF. The CDR3 DNA follows: TGCAGCGTTGAGAACGGGGGCTCCTACAATGAGCAGTTCTTC.

Here the CDR3 DNA reads TGTGCCATCAGTGTGACTAGCGCGCAAGAGACCCAGTACTTC. Encoded protein: CAISVTSAQETQYF. This chain connects TRBV10-3 to TRBJ2-5; 8 nucleotides match TRBD2. CDR1 is ENHRY, CDR2 SYGVKD, per germline. V dropped 4 bases and J dropped 2; count of bases not matched to a gene: 3. The CDR3 extends over 14 amino acids.

This clonotype showed up just once. The CDR3 loop is CASSQRGGTSTDTQYF. DNA for the CDR3: TGTGCCAGCAGCCAACGAGGGGGGACTAGCACAGATACGCAGTATTTT. The gene calls are TRBV7-8 and TRBJ2-3; D could derive from TRBD1 or TRBD2 (6 bases each). Trimming took off 5 bases at V and 0 bases at J, with 15 bases between the two ends. The CDR3 spans 16 residues. Germline V lookup: CDR1 SGHVS, CDR2 FQNEAQ.

The chain is built from TRBV20-1 and TRBJ2-7; 7 bases fit TRBD1. The junction had 6 bases not matched to a gene; V was cut back by 5 bases and J by 2 bases. Looked up from germline, CDR1 is DFQATT and CDR2 is SNEGSKA (reference sequence). This CDR3 has 13 residues. The CDR3 reads CSAQGQTTYEQYF. In DNA, the CDR3 is TGCAGTGCTCAGGGACAGACGACCTACGAGCAGTACTTC.

This clonotype is a singleton in its sample. V usage is TRBV6-5 and J usage is TRBJ1-1; TRBD1 matches 7 bases. The junction had 8 bases not matched to a gene; V was cut back by 7 bases and J by 0 bases. From germline, CDR1 is MNHEY and CDR2 SVGAGI. This CDR3 has 15 amino acids. CDR3 coding DNA: TGTGCCAGCATATTAGGGGGCAACATGAACACTGAAGCTTTCTTT. Residues: CASILGGNMNTEAFF.

V is TRBV7-2 and J is TRBJ1-5; maybe TRBD1 (5 bases). The CDR3 sequence is 12 residues long. V was trimmed by 3 bases and J by 6 bases, leaving 6 bases between them. Germline V gene lookup returns CDR1 SGHTA and CDR2 FQGNSA. CDR3 bases: TGTGCCAGCAGCTTCGGGGGTCAGCCCCAGCATTTT. It translates to CASSFGGQPQHF.

The chain couples TRBV25-1 to TRBJ1-2; D remains unclear. V dropped 2 bases and J dropped 4 bases, with 8 bases sitting between them. The CDR3 spans 13 residues. Germline lookup yields CDR1 MGHDK and CDR2 SYGVNS. Here the CDR3 DNA reads TGTGCCAGCAGTGAAGGGCTCGCCTATGGCTACACCTTC. As protein: CASSEGLAYGYTF.